Reported below is one T cell receptor (beta chain). What it recognizes is unknown. Trimming removed 7 bases from V and 4 bases from J; junction bases left unmatched: 19. The CDR3 consists of 18 residues. The germline V gene has CDR1 SNHLY and CDR2 FYNNEI. This entry belongs to a study of cytomegalovirus exposure and HLA in healthy donors. For the study at large: Unique TCRs numbering around 80 million, obtained from HLA-typed donors, made up an early data release. Ancestry clustering placed 70% to 90% of around 400 genotyped donors in the Caucasian-associated cluster.

60 Vbeta and 13 Jbeta primers were used in PCR. This table comes from immunoSEQ multiplex PCR, and its TCRdb copy is limited to in-frame clones, with some not included. Here the sample spans 130,000 to 150,000 clones, roughly 79% being singletons. Study results and limitations: It was approximately 170 TCR beta chains that were listed as cytomegalovirus-associated.

The chain is built from TRBV2 and TRBJ1-2, with TRBD1 matching over 9 bases. The sequence was obtained from a woman between 40 and 50 years old in good health and CMV-seropositive. Material: PBMCs. The CDR3 region has the DNA TGTGCCAGCACGGAACCCGGGACAGGGCCCCCCGGGAGCTATGGCTACACCTTC. Protein product: CASTEPGTGPPGSYGYTF.